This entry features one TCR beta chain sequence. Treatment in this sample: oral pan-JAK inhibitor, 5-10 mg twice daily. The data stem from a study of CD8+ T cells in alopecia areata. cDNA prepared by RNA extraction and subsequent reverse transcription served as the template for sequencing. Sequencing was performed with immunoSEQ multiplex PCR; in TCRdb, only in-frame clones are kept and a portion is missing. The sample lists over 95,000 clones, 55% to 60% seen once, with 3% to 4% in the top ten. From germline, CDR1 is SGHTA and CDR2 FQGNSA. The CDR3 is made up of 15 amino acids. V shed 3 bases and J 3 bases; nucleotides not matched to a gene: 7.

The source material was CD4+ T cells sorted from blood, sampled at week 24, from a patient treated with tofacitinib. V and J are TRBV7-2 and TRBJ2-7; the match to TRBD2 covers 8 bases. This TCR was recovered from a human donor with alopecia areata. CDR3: CASSFSSGVNYEQYF. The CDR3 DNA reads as TGTGCCAGCAGCTTCAGTAGCGGGGTAAACTACGAGCAGTACTTC.